Sequencing of this T cell receptor (beta chain) was carried out in a study of radiation and T cells in renal cell carcinoma. The study, taken as a whole, reports: Tumor samples were small regions of approximately 0.92 g.

The treatment is: treatment-naive control, cytoreductive nephrectomy. Sequencing was performed with immunoSEQ multiplex PCR; in TCRdb, only in-frame clones are kept and a portion is missing. The sample carries tens of thousands of clones, 55% to 75% recorded once. This clone was counted a few times. Its antigen is as yet unknown. CDR1 SGHTA and CDR2 FQGNSA come from the germline V gene. The CDR3 spans 14 residues. Between the trimmed V and J ends, which lost 5 bases and 3 bases, there was a span of 14 bases. The sample in question was tumor tissue, obtained from a patient whose treatment was nephrectomy without radiotherapy. The clonotype comes from a man in his forties with renal cell carcinoma. The rearrangement links TRBV7-2 to TRBJ2-7; TRBD1 might be the D (6 bases). The CDR3, as DNA: TGTGCCAGCAGCCCCGGACAGATTTTCTACGAGCAGTACTTC. Translation: CASSPGQIFYEQYF.